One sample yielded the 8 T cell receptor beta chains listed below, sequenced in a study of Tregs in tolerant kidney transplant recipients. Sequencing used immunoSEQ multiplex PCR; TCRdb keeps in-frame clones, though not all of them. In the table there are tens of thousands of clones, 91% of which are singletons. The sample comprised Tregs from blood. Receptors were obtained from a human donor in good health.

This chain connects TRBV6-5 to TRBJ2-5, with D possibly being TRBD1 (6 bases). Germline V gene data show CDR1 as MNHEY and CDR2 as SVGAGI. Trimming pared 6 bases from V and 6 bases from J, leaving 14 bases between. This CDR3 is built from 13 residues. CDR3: CASRGARVQTQYF. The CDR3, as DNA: TGTGCCAGCAGGGGGGCCCGGGTTCAGACCCAGTACTTC.

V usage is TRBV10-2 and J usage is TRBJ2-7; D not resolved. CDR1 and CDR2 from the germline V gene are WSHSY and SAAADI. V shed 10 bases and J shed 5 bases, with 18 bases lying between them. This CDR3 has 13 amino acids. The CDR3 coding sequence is TGCGCCACCAAGGGTGTTTTGTGGAACGAGCAGTACTTC. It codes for CATKGVLWNEQYF.

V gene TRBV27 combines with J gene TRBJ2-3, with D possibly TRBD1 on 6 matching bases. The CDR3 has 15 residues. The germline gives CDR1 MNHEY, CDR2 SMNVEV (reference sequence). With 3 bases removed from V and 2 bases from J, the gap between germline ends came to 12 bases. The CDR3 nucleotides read TGTGCCAGCAGTTTTGACAGGAGAGCCACAGATACGCAGTATTTT. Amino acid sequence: CASSFDRRATDTQYF.

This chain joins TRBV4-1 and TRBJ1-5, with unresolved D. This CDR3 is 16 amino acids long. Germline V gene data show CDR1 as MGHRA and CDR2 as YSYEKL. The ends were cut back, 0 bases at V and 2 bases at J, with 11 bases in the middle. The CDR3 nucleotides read TGCGCCAGCAGCCAAGATGGCACACCCCGCAATCAGCCCCAGCATTTT. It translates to CASSQDGTPRNQPQHF.

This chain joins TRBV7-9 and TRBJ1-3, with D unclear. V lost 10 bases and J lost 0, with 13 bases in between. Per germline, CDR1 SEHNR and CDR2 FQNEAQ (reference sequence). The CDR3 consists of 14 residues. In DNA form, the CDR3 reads TGTGCCACTACGGGTCGCACCTCTGGAAACACCATATATTTT. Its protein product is CATTGRTSGNTIYF. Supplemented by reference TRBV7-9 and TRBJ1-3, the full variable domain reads DTGVSQNPRHKITKRGQNVTFRCDPISEHNRLYWYRQTLGQGPEFLTYFQNEAQLEKSRLLSDRFSAERPKGSFSTLEIQRTEQGDSAMYLCATTGRTSGNTIYFGEGSWLTVV.

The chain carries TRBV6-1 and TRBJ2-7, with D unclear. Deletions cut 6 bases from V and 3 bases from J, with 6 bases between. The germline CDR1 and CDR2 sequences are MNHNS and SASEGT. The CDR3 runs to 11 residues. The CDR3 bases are TGTGCCAGCAGGTATAACTACGAGCAGTACTTC. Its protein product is CASRYNYEQYF.

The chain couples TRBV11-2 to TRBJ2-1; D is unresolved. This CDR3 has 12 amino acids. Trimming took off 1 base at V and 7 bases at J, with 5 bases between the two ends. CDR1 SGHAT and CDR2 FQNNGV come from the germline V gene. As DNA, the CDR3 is TGTGCCAGCAGCTTAGCGAGGAATGAGCAGTTCTTC. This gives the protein CASSLARNEQFF.

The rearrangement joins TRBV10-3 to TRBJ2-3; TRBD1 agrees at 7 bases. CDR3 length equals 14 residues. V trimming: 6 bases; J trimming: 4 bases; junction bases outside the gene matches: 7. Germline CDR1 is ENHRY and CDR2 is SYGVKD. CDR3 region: CAIRETGRADTQYF. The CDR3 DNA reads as TGTGCCATCAGGGAGACAGGGCGGGCAGATACGCAGTATTTT.